Listed here are 32 T cell receptor beta chains from one sample, sequenced in a study of technical replicates of blood from several donors. Clones were sequenced by immunoSEQ multiplex PCR, and TCRdb holds only the in-frame ones, with some missing. The data show about 88,000 clones, around 90% seen once. Material: T cells isolated from PBMCs. The source is a human donor in good health.

The chain links TRBV6-6 to TRBJ2-3; TRBD1 aligns across 8 bases. The germline CDR1 and CDR2 sequences are MNHNY and SVGAGI (reference sequence). The CDR3 runs to 16 residues. J gave up 5 bases and V 2 bases, and 9 bases lay outside the gene matches. DNA for the CDR3: TGTGCCAGCAGTTACATGACAGGGGTTTTTATAGATACGCAGTATTTT. It specifies CASSYMTGVFIDTQYF.

The genes are TRBV28 and TRBJ1-5; D not certain. V shed 2 bases and J shed 12 bases, with 14 bases lying between them. The CDR3 runs to 13 residues. Germline V CDR1 and CDR2: MDHEN, SYDVKM. Written as DNA, the CDR3 is TGTGCCAGCAGTTTAGCGATACCCAACTTCCAGCATTTT. Encoded protein: CASSLAIPNFQHF.

This clone showed up just once. This rearrangement joins TRBV5-1 to TRBJ1-1; 7 bases are a match to TRBD1. Germline V gives CDR1 SGHRS, CDR2 YFSETQ. V dropped 4 bases and J dropped 4; count of bases not matched to a gene: 4. This CDR3 has 13 amino acids. Here the CDR3 reads CASSDTGATEAFF. The CDR3 DNA follows: TGCGCCAGCAGCGATACAGGGGCCACTGAAGCTTTCTTT.

This clone was recorded a few times. This chain uses TRBV10-3 with TRBJ1-1; 7 nucleotides align to TRBD1. This CDR3 is 15 amino acids long. The J segment lost 2 bases and the V segment lost 3 bases, leaving 6 bases of the junction unmatched. The germline V gene encodes CDR1 ENHRY and CDR2 SYGVKD. The CDR3 DNA sequence: TGTGCCATCAGTGATGAACAGGGGCTTAACACTGAAGCTTTCTTT. Protein product: CAISDEQGLNTEAFF.

The chain couples TRBV11-3 to TRBJ2-5; weak D call: TRBD1 (5 bases). Trimming took 6 bases from V and 2 from J, leaving 16 bases between them. There are 15 residues in the CDR3. CDR1 SGHNT and CDR2 YENEEA come from the germline V gene. CDR3 DNA: TGTGCCAGCAGACGACAGACATTGCAACAAGAGACCCAGTACTTC. Encoded protein: CASRRQTLQQETQYF.

The chain combines TRBV9 with TRBJ1-4; no clear D gene. With 3 bases removed from V and 8 bases from J, the gap between germline ends came to 20 bases. Germline-derived CDR1 and CDR2 are SGDLS and YYNGEE. The CDR3 totals 16 residues. CDR3 DNA: TGTGCCAGCAGCGATGGTATATCGGGGTCCAACGAAAAACTGTTTTTT. Translating it yields CASSDGISGSNEKLFF.

This chain uses TRBV4-1 with TRBJ2-7; D possibly corresponds to TRBD1 (6 bases). V lost 4 bases and J lost 1, with 11 bases in between. The CDR3 totals 14 residues. Germline V CDR1 and CDR2: MGHRA, YSYEKL. The CDR3 reads CASSPGTSSYEQYF. DNA of the CDR3: TGCGCCAGCAGCCCCGGGACATCTTCCTACGAGCAGTACTTC.

This clone appeared once. The rearrangement uses TRBV12-5 and TRBJ2-4, with 9 bases aligning to TRBD1. The junction had 5 bases not matched to a gene; V was cut back by 5 bases and J by 6 bases. The length of the CDR3 is 14 residues. Per the germline V gene, CDR1 is LGHNT and CDR2 is FRNRAP. The CDR3 loop is CASGVGTGPNIQYF. In nucleotides, the CDR3 is TGTGCTAGTGGTGTGGGGACAGGGCCAAACATTCAGTACTTC.

The J gene is TRBJ2-7, the V gene TRBV10-1; the D gene is possibly TRBD1 (5 bases). Looked up from germline, CDR1 is WNHNN and CDR2 is SYGVQD (reference sequence). V dropped 0 bases and J dropped 5 bases, with 11 bases sitting between them. The CDR3 runs 14 residues. The CDR3 bases are TGCGCCAGCAGTGAGTCCCGCAGGGCCAACGAGCAGTACTTC. This encodes CASSESRRANEQYF.

The chain uses TRBV28 and TRBJ1-2; D is perhaps TRBD1 (6 bases). This CDR3 is built from 12 residues. Trimming took off 3 bases at V and 6 bases at J, with 8 bases between the two ends. Germline V CDR1 and CDR2: MDHEN, SYDVKM. CDR3 in DNA: TGTGCCAGCAGTTTCCGGACAGATGGCTACACCTTC. Its translation is CASSFRTDGYTF.

This clone was observed a few times. The rearrangement links TRBV28 to TRBJ1-5; D unresolved. V lost 6 bases, J lost 4 bases, and 7 bases lay in between. The CDR3 is 12 amino acids. Germline CDR1 reads MDHEN; CDR2 reads SYDVKM. CDR3 region: CASRRNNQPQHF. For the CDR3, the DNA is TGTGCCAGCAGGAGAAATAATCAGCCCCAGCATTTT. Based on the CDR3 plus reference TRBV28 and TRBJ1-5, the full variable domain is DVKVTQSSRYLVKRTGEKVFLECVQDMDHENMFWYRQDPGLGLRLIYFSYDVKMKEKGDIPEGYSVSREKKERFSLILESASTNQTSMYLCASRRNNQPQHFGDGTRLSIL.

This chain uses TRBV2 with TRBJ2-1, with D possibly being TRBD2 (6 bases). Between the trimmed V and J ends, which lost 5 bases and 7 bases, there was a span of 21 bases. Germline CDR1 SNHLY, CDR2 FYNNEI. The CDR3 is made up of 16 amino acids. CDR3 nucleotide sequence: TGTGCCAGCAGTCCTAACAGACTAGACCCCTCTAATGAGCAGTTCTTC. Amino acid sequence: CASSPNRLDPSNEQFF. Full variable domain (missing parts from reference TRBV2 and TRBJ2-1): EPEVTQTPSHQVTQMGQEVILRCVPISNHLYFYWYRQILGQKVEFLVSFYNNEISEKSEIFDDQFSVERPDGSNFTLKIRSTKLEDSAMYFCASSPNRLDPSNEQFFGPGTRLTVL.

V usage is TRBV4-1 and J usage is TRBJ2-5; D is perhaps TRBD2 (7 bases). CDR1 MGHRA and CDR2 YSYEKL come from the germline V gene. The CDR3 contains 17 residues. V was clipped by 0 bases and J by 9 bases, with 23 bases between them. CDR3 amino acids: CASSQERLGGAQRAQYF. The CDR3 DNA follows: TGCGCCAGCAGCCAAGAGAGGCTGGGGGGGGCTCAGCGGGCCCAGTACTTC.

This chain links TRBV14 with TRBJ2-5; 14 bases map to TRBD2. The CDR3 spans 16 residues. The germline V gene has CDR1 SGHDN and CDR2 FVKESK. V dropped 5 bases and J dropped 5; count of bases not matched to a gene: 7. The CDR3 nucleotides are TGTGCCAGCAGCATCGGACTAGCGGGGGGTTATGAGACCCAGTACTTC. Its protein product is CASSIGLAGGYETQYF.

This clone was seen just once. The chain recombines TRBV28 with TRBJ2-2; 9 positions agree with TRBD1. V shed 5 bases and J 0 bases; nucleotides not matched to a gene: 4. Germline V gene data show CDR1 as MDHEN and CDR2 as SYDVKM. The CDR3 sequence is 16 residues long. CDR3 protein: CASSLQGAPNTGELFF. The CDR3 DNA is TGTGCCAGCAGTCTACAGGGGGCCCCGAACACCGGGGAGCTGTTTTTT. The variable domain in full, with the rest retrieved from reference TRBV28 and TRBJ2-2, is DVKVTQSSRYLVKRTGEKVFLECVQDMDHENMFWYRQDPGLGLRLIYFSYDVKMKEKGDIPEGYSVSREKKERFSLILESASTNQTSMYLCASSLQGAPNTGELFFGEGSRLTVL.

The V and J genes are TRBV7-6 and TRBJ2-2; 9 bases line up with TRBD2. CDR1 SGHVS and CDR2 FNYEAQ come from the germline V gene. With 1 base clipped from V and 0 bases from J, the junction kept 9 bases outside the gene matches. The CDR3 sequence is 19 residues long. CDR3 protein: CASSLEKAGGFSNTGELFF. CDR3 nucleotide sequence: TGTGCCAGCAGCTTAGAAAAAGCGGGGGGCTTTTCGAACACCGGGGAGCTGTTTTTT.

This chain uses TRBV29-1 with TRBJ1-2; 10 bases agree with TRBD1. CDR3 length: 16 residues. The germline V gene has CDR1 SQVTM and CDR2 ANQGSEA. V dropped 7 bases and J dropped 0; count of bases not matched to a gene: 11. The CDR3 nucleotides are TGCAGCGCCCCCCGGACAGGGGGGGAAACTAACTATGGCTACACCTTC. Protein sequence: CSAPRTGGETNYGYTF.

This clone was seen only a few times. The chain has TRBV6-1 and TRBJ1-5, with D hard to call. The CDR3 extends over 15 amino acids. The germline CDR1 and CDR2 sequences are MNHNS and SASEGT. Trimming removed 9 bases from V and 3 bases from J, with 18 bases in between. The CDR3 protein is CASCKVDGDNQPQHF. The DNA of the CDR3 is TGTGCCAGTTGCAAAGTTGACGGAGACAATCAGCCCCAGCATTTT.

The rearrangement links TRBV5-1 to TRBJ2-2; 7 bases are shared with TRBD1. The trim removed 3 bases at V and 3 bases at J, leaving 8 bases unmatched. The CDR3 totals 16 residues. The germline V gene has CDR1 SGHRS and CDR2 YFSETQ. CDR3 amino acids: CASSWSGTAHTGELFF. CDR3 sequence (DNA): TGCGCCAGCAGCTGGTCCGGGACAGCCCACACCGGGGAGCTGTTTTTT.

The chain combines TRBV2 with TRBJ2-5; maybe TRBD1 (5 bases). V shed 7 bases and J shed 3 bases, with 18 bases lying between them. Germline lookup yields CDR1 SNHLY and CDR2 FYNNEI. The CDR3 contains 15 residues. The CDR3 bases are TGTGCCAGCATCGAGCAGGGCACCCACAAAGAGACCCAGTACTTC. Encoded protein: CASIEQGTHKETQYF.

The chain carries TRBV11-3 and TRBJ2-1; D gene ambiguous. Germline loops: CDR1 SGHNT, CDR2 YENEEA. The CDR3 spans 13 residues. V gave up 0 bases and J gave up 8 bases, with 8 bases separating them. The CDR3 reads CASSLDTVDEQFF. As DNA, the CDR3 is TGTGCCAGCAGCTTAGATACGGTAGATGAGCAGTTCTTC.

The rearrangement joins TRBV11-1 to TRBJ1-1; tentatively, D is TRBD1 (5 bases). Deletions cut 11 bases from V and 1 base from J, with 14 bases between. The CDR3 consists of 13 residues. CDR1 and CDR2 (germline): SGHAT, FQDESV (reference sequence). The CDR3 reads CAGQQDKNTEAFF. In DNA, the CDR3 is TGTGCCGGTCAACAGGACAAGAACACTGAAGCTTTCTTT.

The chain employs TRBV19 and TRBJ1-5; no clear D. The CDR3 runs 14 residues. Germline V gene lookup returns CDR1 LNHDA and CDR2 SQIVND (reference sequence). Trimming removed 2 bases from V and 1 base from J, with 6 bases in between. CDR3 sequence reads: CASSIYSSNQPQHF. The DNA for the CDR3 is TGTGCCAGTAGTATATATTCCAGCAATCAGCCCCAGCATTTT.

The V and J genes are TRBV19 and TRBJ2-7; D is possibly TRBD2 (5 bases). The CDR3 spans 14 residues. CDR1 and CDR2 from the germline V gene are LNHDA and SQIVND (reference sequence). The V end lost 10 bases, the J end lost 1 base, and 17 bases lay between the germline ends. The DNA for the CDR3 is TGTGCCACCCGGCAGAACGGAGGATCCTACGAGCAGTACTTC. Residues: CATRQNGGSYEQYF.

With respect to this clone: The junction and the germline gene differ at one end; a read error may be behind it. The V gene is TRBV5-1, the J gene TRBJ1-3; D is perhaps TRBD1 (6 bases). The germline CDR1 and CDR2 sequences are SGHRS and YFSETQ. CDR3 length: 16 residues. The CDR3 bases are TGCGCCAGCAGCTTGGAAGGACAGCAGCCTGGTAACACCATATATTTT. Protein product: CASSLEGQQPGNTIYF.

The chain joins TRBV28 to TRBJ1-1, with TRBD1 matching over 9 bases. Germline assignment: CDR1 MDHEN and CDR2 SYDVKM. CDR3 size: 15 residues. V trimming: 6 bases; J trimming: 6 bases; junction bases outside the gene matches: 11. CDR3 DNA: TGTGCCAGCAGGGGAACGACAGGGGGAAGGGCTGAAGCTTTCTTT. Protein: CASRGTTGGRAEAFF.

The chain employs TRBV5-5 and TRBJ1-1; tentative D call: TRBD1 (5 bases). The germline gives CDR1 SGHKS, CDR2 YYEKEE (reference sequence). V was shortened by 3 bases and J by 1 base, with 10 bases between the two germline ends. The CDR3 length is 14 residues. This CDR3 reads CASSWDWSNTEAFF. Written as DNA, the CDR3 is TGTGCCAGCAGCTGGGACTGGTCGAACACTGAAGCTTTCTTT.

The CDR3 nucleotides are TGTGCCAGCAGCCCAATCCGGACAGGGGCTAACTATGGCTACACCTTC. Residues: CASSPIRTGANYGYTF. The genes are TRBV5-4 and TRBJ1-2; 9 bases agree with TRBD1. V was pared by 4 bases and J by 0 bases, with 7 bases of the junction left unmatched. Germline V gives CDR1 SGHNT, CDR2 YYREEE (reference sequence). This CDR3 comprises 16 residues.

V is TRBV7-6 and J is TRBJ2-5; 10 positions match TRBD2. The CDR3 is 17 amino acids. Germline V gene data show CDR1 as SGHVS and CDR2 as FNYEAQ. V was clipped by 2 bases and J by 0 bases; unmatched bases: 6. The CDR3 is CASSLKQRGGYQETQYF. CDR3 DNA: TGTGCCAGCAGCTTAAAACAGCGGGGGGGTTACCAAGAGACCCAGTACTTC.

The rearrangement uses TRBV13 and TRBJ2-4, with a tentative D call TRBD1 (5 bases). V shed 0 bases and J shed 6 bases, with 12 bases lying between them. The CDR3 loop spans 15 amino acids. Per germline, CDR1 PRHDT and CDR2 FYEKMQ (reference sequence). The CDR3 region is CASSLGGRAGNIQYF. The CDR3 DNA sequence: TGTGCCAGCAGCTTAGGTGGCAGGGCCGGAAACATTCAGTACTTC.

The V gene is TRBV4-1, the J gene TRBJ2-1; perhaps TRBD2 as D (6 bases). CDR3 size: 17 residues. The V and J ends lost 0 bases and 0 bases respectively, with 12 bases between them. Germline V gene sequence: CDR1 MGHRA, CDR2 YSYEKL. In DNA form, the CDR3 reads TGCGCCAGCAGCCAAGAGGGGGACTTCTTCTCCTACAATGAGCAGTTCTTC. Amino acid sequence: CASSQEGDFFSYNEQFF.

The V and J genes are TRBV27 and TRBJ2-1, with 7 bases lining up with TRBD1. The CDR3 spans 15 residues. Germline trimming cut 5 bases from V and 10 bases from J; bases unmatched to any gene: 14. Per germline, CDR1 MNHEY and CDR2 SMNVEV (reference sequence). The CDR3 nucleotides read TGTGCCAGCAGTGTCCCCCGCCACAGGGGCCCGGAGCAGTTCTTC. This sequence encodes CASSVPRHRGPEQFF.